This entry features one T cell receptor (beta chain) sequence. These data originate in a study of blood T cell repertoires in COVID-19. Across the whole study: Specimens from acute and convalescent COVID-19 originated in the United States, Italy and Spain. In each case, the material was cDNA or gDNA derived from T cells, B-cell-depleted T cells, or PBMCs.

The CDR3 is 14 residues long. CDR1 is SGHTS, CDR2 YDEGEE, per germline. The trim removed 6 bases at V and 10 bases at J, leaving 13 bases unmatched. Original data processing: Estimated nucleated cell counts came from reference gene primer amplification. Here immunoSEQ multiplex PCR was the method, and the copy in TCRdb shows in-frame clones only, minus some. D and trimming come from the DNA, and the V and J calls and clone size come from that table. The data show 120,000 to 150,000 clones, with around four fifths seen just once and about 3% held by the top ten. This sequence joins TRBV5-8 and TRBJ1-5, with 7 bases aligning to TRBD1. The origin of this receptor is a middle-aged woman with active or convalescent COVID-19. Sequenced sample: peripheral blood. DNA for the CDR3: TGTGCCAGCATTCCCGGGACAGTCGGATTTCCCCAGCATTTT. This codes for CASIPGTVGFPQHF.